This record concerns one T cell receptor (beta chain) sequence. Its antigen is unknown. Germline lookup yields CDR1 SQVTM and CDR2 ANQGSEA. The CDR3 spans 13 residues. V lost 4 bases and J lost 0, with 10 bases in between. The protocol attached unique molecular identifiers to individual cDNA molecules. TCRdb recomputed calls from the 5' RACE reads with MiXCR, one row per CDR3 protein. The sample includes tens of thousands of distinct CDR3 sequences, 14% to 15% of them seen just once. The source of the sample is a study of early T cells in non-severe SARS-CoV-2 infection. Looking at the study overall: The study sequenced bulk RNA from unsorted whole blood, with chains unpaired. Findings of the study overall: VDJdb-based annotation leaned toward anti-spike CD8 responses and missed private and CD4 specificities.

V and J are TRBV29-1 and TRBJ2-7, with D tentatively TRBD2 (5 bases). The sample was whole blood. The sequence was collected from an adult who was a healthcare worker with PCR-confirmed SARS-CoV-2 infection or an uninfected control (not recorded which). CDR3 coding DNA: TGCAGCGTTGTTACCGGGGACTCCTACGAGCAGTACTTC. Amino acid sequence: CSVVTGDSYEQYF.